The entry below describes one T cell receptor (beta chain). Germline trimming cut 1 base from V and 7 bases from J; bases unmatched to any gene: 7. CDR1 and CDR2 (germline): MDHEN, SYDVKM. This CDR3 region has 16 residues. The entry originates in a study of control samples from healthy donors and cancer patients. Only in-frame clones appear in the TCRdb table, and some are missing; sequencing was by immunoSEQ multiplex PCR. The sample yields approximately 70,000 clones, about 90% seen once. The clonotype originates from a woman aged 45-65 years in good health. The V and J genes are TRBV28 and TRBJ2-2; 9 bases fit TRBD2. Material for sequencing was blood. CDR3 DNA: TGTGCCAGCAGTTTATTAACCGGGACTAGCTTCGGGGAGCTGTTTTTT. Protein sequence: CASSLLTGTSFGELFF.